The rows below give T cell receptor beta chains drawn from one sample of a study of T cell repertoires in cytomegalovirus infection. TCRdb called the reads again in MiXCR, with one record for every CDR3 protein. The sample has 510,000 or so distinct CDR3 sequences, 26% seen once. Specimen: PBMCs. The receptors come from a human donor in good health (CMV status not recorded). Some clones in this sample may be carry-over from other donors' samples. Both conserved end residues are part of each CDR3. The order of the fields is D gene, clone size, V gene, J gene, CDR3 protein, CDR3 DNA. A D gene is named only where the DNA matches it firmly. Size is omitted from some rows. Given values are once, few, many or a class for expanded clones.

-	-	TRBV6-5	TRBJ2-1	CASSSMGRRSSYNEQFF	TGTGCCAGCAGTTCCATGGGGCGGAGGAGCTCCTACAATGAGCAGTTCTTC
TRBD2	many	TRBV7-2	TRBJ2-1	CASSPPLTSGRGLYNEQFF	TGTGCCAGCAGCCCCCCTCTGACTAGCGGGAGGGGCCTCTACAATGAGCAGTTCTTC
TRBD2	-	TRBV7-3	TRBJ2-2	CASSFIHSGVNANTGELFF	TGTGCCAGCAGCTTCATCCATAGCGGGGTGAACGCGAACACCGGGGAGCTGTTTTTT
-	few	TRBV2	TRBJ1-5	CASQIGNQPQHF	TGTGCCAGCCAAATTGGGAATCAGCCCCAGCATTTT
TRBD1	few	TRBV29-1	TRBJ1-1	CSVSPGDSEAFF	TGCAGCGTTTCCCCGGGGGACAGTGAAGCTTTCTTT
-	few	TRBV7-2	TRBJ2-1	CASSFPREGNEQFF	TGTGCCAGCAGCTTCCCCCGGGAAGGCAATGAGCAGTTCTTC
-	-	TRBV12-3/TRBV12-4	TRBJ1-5	CASSFSTAVGNQPQHF	TGTGCCAGCAGTTTTAGCACGGCGGTAGGCAATCAGCCCCAGCATTTT
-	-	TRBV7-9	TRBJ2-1	CASSLEGLRAYNEQFF	TGTGCCAGCAGCTTAGAGGGTTTGCGGGCCTACAATGAGCAGTTCTTC
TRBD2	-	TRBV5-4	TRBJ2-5	CASSLQPAGRETQYF	TGTGCCAGCAGCTTGCAGCCAGCGGGGCGGGAGACCCAGTACTTC
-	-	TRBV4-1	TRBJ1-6	CASSQEAPGSPLHF	TGCGCCAGCAGCCAAGAGGCTCCGGGCTCACCCCTCCACTTT
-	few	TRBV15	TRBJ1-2	CATSTGQNYGYTF	TGTGCCACCAGCACAGGACAGAACTATGGCTACACCTTC
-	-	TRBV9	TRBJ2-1	CASSALRTTLGNEQFF	TGTGCCAGCAGCGCCCTTAGGACTACCCTTGGGAATGAGCAGTTCTTC
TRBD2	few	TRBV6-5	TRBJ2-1	CASSTLQAGGRGMFF	TGTGCCAGCAGTACCCTCCAAGCGGGAGGGCGGGGAATGTTCTTC
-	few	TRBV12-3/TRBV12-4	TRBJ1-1	CASSLPTGLRVF	TGTGCCAGCAGTTTACCTACGGGACTGCGTGTCTTT
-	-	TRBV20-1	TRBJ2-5	CSARVGGPGSKYF	TGCAGTGCTAGAGTAGGCGGTCCGGGTTCCAAGTACTTC
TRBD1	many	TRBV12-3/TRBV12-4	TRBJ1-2	CASSWTGKGYTF	TGTGCCAGCAGTTGGACAGGGAAAGGCTACACCTTC